These 14 T cell receptor beta chains came from one sample sequenced in a study of T cells in Graves' hyperthyroidism and ophthalmopathy. Researchers took RNA transcripts and amplified the TCR beta CDR3 regions from them. A set of HTBI primers served as the primers for a first-round RT-PCR of the TCR CDR3. Using its own MiXCR run on the multiplex PCR reads, TCRdb lists one record per CDR3 protein. Among about 610,000 distinct CDR3 sequences listed, under 15% were seen once. The specimen sequenced was blood. The receptors shown here come from a woman aged 40 to 49 with Graves' ophthalmopathy.

This clonotype was counted ten times or more. V gene TRBV6-2 or TRBV6-3 combines with J gene TRBJ2-7; tentatively, D is TRBD2 (5 bases). Trimming cost V 4 bases and J 5 bases, with 15 bases left between them. From germline, CDR1 is MNHEY and CDR2 SVGEGT. CDR3 length equals 14 residues. CDR3 residues: CASSSHPSFHEQYF. CDR3 nucleotides: TGTGCCAGCAGTTCCCACCCTAGCTTCCACGAGCAGTACTTC.

Many counts were recorded for this clonotype. The rearrangement uses TRBV20-1 and TRBJ2-2; no clear D. V lost 5 bases to trimming and J lost 7 bases, with 5 bases between them. Germline V gene sequence: CDR1 DFQATT, CDR2 SNEGSKA (reference sequence). This CDR3 has 10 residues. CDR3 amino acids: CSASGGELFF. Here the CDR3 DNA reads TGCAGTGCTTCGGGCGGGGAGCTGTTTTTT.

This clonotype came up many times. The chain is built from TRBV6-1 and TRBJ2-7, with D possibly being TRBD1 (5 bases). Germline CDR1 and CDR2: MNHNS and SASEGT. Trimming cost V 4 bases and J 2 bases, with 15 bases left between them. The CDR3 spans 15 residues. CDR3 amino acids: CASSVNAGSAYEQYF. CDR3 bases: TGTGCCAGCAGTGTTAATGCAGGGTCAGCCTACGAGCAGTACTTC.

In its sample, this clonotype was seen a few times. The rearrangement uses TRBV11-3 and TRBJ2-5, with 7 bases lining up with TRBD2. V trimming: 7 bases; J trimming: 5 bases; junction bases outside the gene matches: 13. The CDR3 sequence is 15 residues long. Looked up from germline, CDR1 is SGHNT and CDR2 is YENEEA. The DNA of the CDR3 is TGTGCCAGCAAGGGGAGGCGGGAGATGTGGGAGACCCAGTACTTC. Translating it yields CASKGRREMWETQYF.

This clonotype was detected many times. V gene TRBV7-2 combines with J gene TRBJ2-5, with TRBD2 matching over 7 bases. From germline, CDR1 is SGHTA and CDR2 FQGNSA. The V segment lost 7 bases and the J segment 5 bases; nucleotides outside the gene matches: 16. The CDR3 runs to 16 residues. The CDR3 reads CASTPGVGGLWETQYF. The DNA of the CDR3 is TGTGCCAGCACTCCCGGCGTGGGAGGGCTCTGGGAGACCCAGTACTTC.

At least ten counts were recorded for this clonotype. The chain combines TRBV12-3 or TRBV12-4 with TRBJ1-1; 7 bases match TRBD1. The V segment lost 3 bases and the J segment 11 bases; nucleotides outside the gene matches: 9. The CDR3 length is 13 residues. The CDR3 DNA sequence: TGTGCCAGCAGTTTTGCTACAGGGGACGGGGCTTTCTTT. Protein sequence: CASSFATGDGAFF.

This clonotype appeared many times. The rearrangement uses TRBV20-1 and TRBJ2-5, with 8 bases lining up with TRBD2. Trimming at V came to 4 bases and at J to 1 base, leaving 2 bases not matched to a gene. This CDR3 has 13 residues. Germline V CDR1 and CDR2: DFQATT, SNEGSKA (reference sequence). The CDR3 protein is CSATGGVQETQYF. The DNA for the CDR3 is TGCAGTGCTACGGGGGGGGTCCAAGAGACCCAGTACTTC.

J is TRBJ2-7 and V is TRBV27; no definite D call. The CDR3 runs to 14 residues. Trimming removed 3 bases from V and 3 bases from J, with 12 bases in between. Germline assignment: CDR1 MNHEY and CDR2 SMNVEV (reference sequence). The CDR3 nucleotides read TGTGCCAGCAGTTTTTCCGGACGGCACTACGAGCAGTACTTC. It codes for CASSFSGRHYEQYF.

This clonotype was seen at least ten times. This chain uses TRBV27 with TRBJ2-7, with D tentatively TRBD2 (6 bases). Trimming cost V 7 bases and J 0 bases, with 13 bases left between them. Germline V lookup: CDR1 MNHEY, CDR2 SMNVEV (reference sequence). CDR3 length equals 14 residues. CDR3: CASTPLASSYEQYF. The CDR3 bases are TGTGCCAGCACACCGCTAGCGAGCTCCTACGAGCAGTACTTC.

This clonotype was counted many times. The V gene is TRBV10-1, the J gene TRBJ2-2, with 16 positions matching TRBD2. The germline CDR1 and CDR2 sequences are WNHNN and SYGVQD (reference sequence). The CDR3 extends over 20 amino acids. Germline trimming cut 6 bases from V and 3 bases from J; bases unmatched to any gene: 13. The CDR3 loop reads CASSRTPGLAGGQDTGELFF. In DNA, the CDR3 is TGCGCCAGCAGCAGAACTCCGGGACTAGCGGGAGGGCAGGACACCGGGGAGCTGTTTTTT.

This clonotype has at least ten counts. V and J are TRBV11-2 and TRBJ2-5, with 7 bases fitting TRBD2. The J segment lost 4 bases and the V segment lost 0 bases, leaving 5 bases of the junction unmatched. CDR3 length: 15 residues. Germline V gives CDR1 SGHAT, CDR2 FQNNGV. This CDR3 is CASSLDSSGRETQYF. The CDR3, as DNA: TGTGCCAGCAGCTTAGACTCTAGCGGACGAGAGACCCAGTACTTC. Looking up the rest from reference TRBV11-2 and TRBJ2-5 gives the full variable domain: EAGVAQSPRYKIIEKRQSVAFWCNPISGHATLYWYQQILGQGPKLLIQFQNNGVVDDSQLPKDRFSAERLKGVDSTLKIQPAKLEDSAVYLCASSLDSSGRETQYFGPGTRLLVL.

This chain connects TRBV27 to TRBJ1-5; TRBD1 is a possible D gene (5 bases). Germline V gene sequence: CDR1 MNHEY, CDR2 SMNVEV (reference sequence). The length of the CDR3 is 15 residues. The V end lost 2 bases, the J end lost 0 bases, and 8 bases lay between the germline ends. The CDR3 DNA reads as TGTGCCAGCAGTTTAGGGGACGGTAGCAATCAGCCCCAGCATTTT. Its translation is CASSLGDGSNQPQHF.

This clonotype was seen many times. This clone may be a read error of a much larger clone one base away. The rearrangement joins TRBV11-2 to TRBJ1-1, with D hard to call. V lost 0 bases, J lost 0 bases, and 2 bases lay in between. The germline CDR1 and CDR2 sequences are SGHAT and FQNNGV. The CDR3 totals 13 residues. The CDR3 DNA sequence: TGTGCCAGCAGCTTAGAGGTGAACACTGAAGCTTTCTTT. Translated: CASSLEVNTEAFF.

This chain joins TRBV10-3 and TRBJ1-3; the D gene is possibly TRBD1 (5 bases). The CDR3 length is 14 residues. Per germline, CDR1 ENHRY and CDR2 SYGVKD. V lost 10 bases, J lost 0 bases, and 13 bases lay in between. The CDR3 reads CATIREGSGNTIYF. In DNA, the CDR3 is TGTGCCACTATCAGGGAAGGCTCTGGAAACACCATATATTTT.